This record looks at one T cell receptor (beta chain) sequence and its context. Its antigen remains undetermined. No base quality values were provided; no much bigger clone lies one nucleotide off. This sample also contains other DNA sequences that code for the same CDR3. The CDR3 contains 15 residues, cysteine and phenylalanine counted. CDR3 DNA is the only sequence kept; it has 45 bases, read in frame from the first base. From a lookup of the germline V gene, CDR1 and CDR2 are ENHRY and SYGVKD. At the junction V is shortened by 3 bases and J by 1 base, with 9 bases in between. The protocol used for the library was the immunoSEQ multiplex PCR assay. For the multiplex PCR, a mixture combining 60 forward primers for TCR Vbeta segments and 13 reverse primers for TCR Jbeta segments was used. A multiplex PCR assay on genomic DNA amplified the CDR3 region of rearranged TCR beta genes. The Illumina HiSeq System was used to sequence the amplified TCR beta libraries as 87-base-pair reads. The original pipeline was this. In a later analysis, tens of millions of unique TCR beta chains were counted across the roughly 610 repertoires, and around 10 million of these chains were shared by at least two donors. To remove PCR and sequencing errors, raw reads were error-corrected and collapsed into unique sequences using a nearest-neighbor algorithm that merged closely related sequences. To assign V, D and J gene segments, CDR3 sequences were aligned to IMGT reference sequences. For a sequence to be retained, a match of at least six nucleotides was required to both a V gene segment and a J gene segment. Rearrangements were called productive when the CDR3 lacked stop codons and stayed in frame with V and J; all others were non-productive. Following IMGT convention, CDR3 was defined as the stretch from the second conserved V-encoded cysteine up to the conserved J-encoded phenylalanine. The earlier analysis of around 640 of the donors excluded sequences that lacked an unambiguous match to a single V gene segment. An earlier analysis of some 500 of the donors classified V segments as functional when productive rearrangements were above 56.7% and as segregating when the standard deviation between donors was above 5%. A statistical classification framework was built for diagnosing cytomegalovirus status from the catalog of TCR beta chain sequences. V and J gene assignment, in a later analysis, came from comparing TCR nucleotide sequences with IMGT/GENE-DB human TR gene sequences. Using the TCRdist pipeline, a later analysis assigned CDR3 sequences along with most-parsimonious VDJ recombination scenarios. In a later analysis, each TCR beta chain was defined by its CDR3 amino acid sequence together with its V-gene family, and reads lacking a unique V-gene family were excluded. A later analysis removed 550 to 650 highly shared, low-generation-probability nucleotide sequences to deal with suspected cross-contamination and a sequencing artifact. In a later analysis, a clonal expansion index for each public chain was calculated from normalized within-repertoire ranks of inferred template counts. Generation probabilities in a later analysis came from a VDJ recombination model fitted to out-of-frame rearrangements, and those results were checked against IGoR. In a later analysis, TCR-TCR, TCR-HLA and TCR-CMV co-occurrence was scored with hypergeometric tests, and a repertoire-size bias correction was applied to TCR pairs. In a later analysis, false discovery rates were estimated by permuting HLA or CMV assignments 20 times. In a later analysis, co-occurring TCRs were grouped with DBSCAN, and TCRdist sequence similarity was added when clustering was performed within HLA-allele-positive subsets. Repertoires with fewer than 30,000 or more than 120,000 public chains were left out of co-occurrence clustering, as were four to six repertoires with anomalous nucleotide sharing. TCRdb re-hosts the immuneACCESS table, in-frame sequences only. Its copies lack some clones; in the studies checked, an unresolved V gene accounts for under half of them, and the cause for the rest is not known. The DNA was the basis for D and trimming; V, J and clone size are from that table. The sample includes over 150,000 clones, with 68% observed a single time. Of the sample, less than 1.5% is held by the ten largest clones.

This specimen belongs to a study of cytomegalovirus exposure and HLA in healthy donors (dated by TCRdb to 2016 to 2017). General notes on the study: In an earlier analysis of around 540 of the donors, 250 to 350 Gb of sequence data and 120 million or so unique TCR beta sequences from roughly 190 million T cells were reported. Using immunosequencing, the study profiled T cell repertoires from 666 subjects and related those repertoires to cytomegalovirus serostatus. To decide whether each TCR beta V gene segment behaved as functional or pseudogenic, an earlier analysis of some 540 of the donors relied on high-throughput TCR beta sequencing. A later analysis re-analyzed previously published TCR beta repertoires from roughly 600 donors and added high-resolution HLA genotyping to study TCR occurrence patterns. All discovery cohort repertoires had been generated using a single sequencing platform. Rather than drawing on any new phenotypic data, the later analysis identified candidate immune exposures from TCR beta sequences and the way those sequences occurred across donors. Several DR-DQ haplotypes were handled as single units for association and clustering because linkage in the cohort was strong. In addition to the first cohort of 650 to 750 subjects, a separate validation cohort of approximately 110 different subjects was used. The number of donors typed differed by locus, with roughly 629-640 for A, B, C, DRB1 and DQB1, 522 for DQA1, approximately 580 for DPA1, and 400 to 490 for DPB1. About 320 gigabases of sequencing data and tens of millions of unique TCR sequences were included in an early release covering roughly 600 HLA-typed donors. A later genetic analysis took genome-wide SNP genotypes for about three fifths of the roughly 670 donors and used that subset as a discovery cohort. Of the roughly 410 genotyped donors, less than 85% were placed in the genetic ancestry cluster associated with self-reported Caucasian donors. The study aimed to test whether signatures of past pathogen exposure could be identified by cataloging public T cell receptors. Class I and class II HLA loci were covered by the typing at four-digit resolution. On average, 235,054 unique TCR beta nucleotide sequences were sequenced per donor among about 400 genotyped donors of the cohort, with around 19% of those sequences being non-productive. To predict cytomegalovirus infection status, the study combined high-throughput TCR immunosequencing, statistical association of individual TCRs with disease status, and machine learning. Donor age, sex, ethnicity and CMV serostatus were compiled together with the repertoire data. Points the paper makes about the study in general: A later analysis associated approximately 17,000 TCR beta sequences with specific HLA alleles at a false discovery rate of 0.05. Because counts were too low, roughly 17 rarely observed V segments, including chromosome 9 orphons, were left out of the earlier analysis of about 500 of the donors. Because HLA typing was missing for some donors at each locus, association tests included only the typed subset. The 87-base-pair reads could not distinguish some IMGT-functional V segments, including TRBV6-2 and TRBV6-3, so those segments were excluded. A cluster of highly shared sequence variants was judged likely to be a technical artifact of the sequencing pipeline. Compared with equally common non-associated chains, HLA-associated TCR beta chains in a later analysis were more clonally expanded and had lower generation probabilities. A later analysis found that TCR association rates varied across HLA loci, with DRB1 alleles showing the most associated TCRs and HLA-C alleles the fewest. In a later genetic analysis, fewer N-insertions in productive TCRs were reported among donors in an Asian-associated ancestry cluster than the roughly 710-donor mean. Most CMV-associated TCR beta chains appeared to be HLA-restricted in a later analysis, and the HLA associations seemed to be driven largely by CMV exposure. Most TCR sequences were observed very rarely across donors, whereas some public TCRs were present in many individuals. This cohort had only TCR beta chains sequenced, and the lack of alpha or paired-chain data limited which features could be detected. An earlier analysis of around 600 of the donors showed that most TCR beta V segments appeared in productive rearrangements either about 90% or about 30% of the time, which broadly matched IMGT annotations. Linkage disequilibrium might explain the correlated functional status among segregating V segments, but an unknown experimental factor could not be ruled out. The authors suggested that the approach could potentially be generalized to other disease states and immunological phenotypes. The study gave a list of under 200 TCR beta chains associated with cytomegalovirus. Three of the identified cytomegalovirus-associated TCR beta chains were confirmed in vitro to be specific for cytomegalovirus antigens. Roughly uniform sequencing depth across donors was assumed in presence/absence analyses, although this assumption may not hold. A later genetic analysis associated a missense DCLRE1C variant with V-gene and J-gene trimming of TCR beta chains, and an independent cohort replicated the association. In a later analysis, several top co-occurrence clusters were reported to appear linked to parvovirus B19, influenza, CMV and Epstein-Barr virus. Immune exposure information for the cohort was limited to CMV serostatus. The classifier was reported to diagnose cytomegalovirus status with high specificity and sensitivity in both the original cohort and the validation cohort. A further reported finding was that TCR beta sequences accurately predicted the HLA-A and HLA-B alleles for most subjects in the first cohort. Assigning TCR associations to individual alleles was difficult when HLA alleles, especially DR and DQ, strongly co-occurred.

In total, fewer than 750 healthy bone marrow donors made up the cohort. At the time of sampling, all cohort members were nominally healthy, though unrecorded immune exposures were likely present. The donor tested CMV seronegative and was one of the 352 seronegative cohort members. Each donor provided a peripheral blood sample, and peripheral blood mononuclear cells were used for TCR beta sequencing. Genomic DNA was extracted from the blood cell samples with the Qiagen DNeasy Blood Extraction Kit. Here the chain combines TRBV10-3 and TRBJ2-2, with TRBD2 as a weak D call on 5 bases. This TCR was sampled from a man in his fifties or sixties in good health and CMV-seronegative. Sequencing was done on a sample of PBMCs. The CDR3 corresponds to CAISEAAVNTGELFF. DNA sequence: TGTGCCATCAGTGAAGCGGCGGTGAACACCGGGGAGCTGTTTTTT.